The next 14 T cell receptor beta chains were all read from a single sample in a study of blood T cell repertoires in COVID-19. Measured with immunoSEQ multiplex PCR; TCRdb has only the in-frame clones, and not every one. Of 320,000 or so clones in the sample, approximately 88% were seen once. The sequencing sample was made of PBMCs or T cells enriched from blood (not recorded which). Receptors originate from a man aged 25-40 years who had recovered from COVID-19.

J is TRBJ1-2 and V is TRBV5-8, with TRBD1 matching over 10 bases. The CDR3 is 13 residues long. Germline CDR1 and CDR2: SGHTS and YDEGEE. Trimming took 4 bases from V and 6 from J; bases not matched to a gene: 3. This CDR3 reads CASSPDRGHGYTF. DNA of the CDR3: TGTGCCAGCAGCCCCGACAGGGGGCATGGCTACACCTTC.

V usage is TRBV11-2 and J usage is TRBJ1-1, with a weak D call TRBD1 (5 bases). The CDR3 covers 13 residues. Germline values: CDR1 SGHAT, CDR2 FQNNGV. V shed 0 bases and J shed 7 bases, with 9 bases lying between them. The CDR3 nucleotides are TGTGCCAGCAGCTTAGACAGGGTACATGAAGCTTTCTTT. This codes for CASSLDRVHEAFF.

V gene TRBV7-8 combines with J gene TRBJ2-7, with 7 bases lining up with TRBD2. From germline, CDR1 is SGHVS and CDR2 FQNEAQ. The CDR3 sequence is 15 residues long. J gave up 4 bases and V 1 base, and 7 bases lay outside the gene matches. The CDR3 DNA sequence: TGTGCCAGCAGCTTAGGGTCCAGCGGGGTGTACGAGCAGTACTTC. Translated, it gives CASSLGSSGVYEQYF.

The chain uses TRBV2 and TRBJ1-5; 8 bases are a match to TRBD1. Germline-derived CDR1 and CDR2 are SNHLY and FYNNEI. This CDR3 region has 15 residues. The V gene end was trimmed by 7 bases and the J gene end by 3 bases; junction bases not matched to a gene: 8. The CDR3 DNA is TGTGCCAGCAACCTGGGACAGGAGGCCAATCAGCCCCAGCATTTT. Its translation is CASNLGQEANQPQHF.

The chain uses TRBV4-2 and TRBJ2-4, with D tentatively TRBD1 (6 bases). The CDR3 spans 17 residues. CDR1 and CDR2 from the germline V gene are LGHNA and YNFKEQ. V was clipped by 1 base and J by 5 bases, with 18 bases between them. The CDR3 sequence: CASSQVGQGLVENIQYF. CDR3 nucleotide sequence: TGTGCCAGCAGCCAAGTCGGGCAGGGGCTAGTCGAAAACATTCAGTACTTC.

The rearrangement links TRBV24-1 to TRBJ2-1; 8 positions match TRBD1. Looked up from germline, CDR1 is KGHDR and CDR2 is SFDVKD. The CDR3 length is 16 residues. V was pared by 5 bases and J by 4 bases, with 9 bases of the junction left unmatched. DNA for the CDR3: TGTGCCACCAGTGGCCTCCAGGGGGCGCGTTACAATGAGCAGTTCTTC. It translates to CATSGLQGARYNEQFF.

The chain joins TRBV19 to TRBJ1-1; the D gene is possibly TRBD1 (6 bases). Germline assignment: CDR1 LNHDA and CDR2 SQIVND (reference sequence). With 1 base removed from V and 7 bases from J, the gap between germline ends came to 13 bases. This CDR3 is 14 amino acids long. The CDR3 sequence: CASSIGPWTVEAFF. CDR3 DNA sequence: TGTGCCAGTAGTATAGGCCCATGGACAGTTGAAGCTTTCTTT.

The V and J genes are TRBV9 and TRBJ2-2; 13 nucleotides match TRBD2. There are 16 residues in the CDR3. V shed 4 bases, J shed 4 bases, and the junction held 4 bases outside the gene matches. CDR1 and CDR2 (germline): SGDLS, YYNGEE. The CDR3, as DNA: TGTGCCAGCAGCCCCCGGACTAGCGGGGGCACCGGGGAGCTGTTTTTT. Encoded protein: CASSPRTSGGTGELFF.

The V gene is TRBV3-1 (or the pseudogene TRBV3-2), the J gene TRBJ2-7; D is possibly TRBD2 (6 bases). Trimming left V 4 bases short and J 3 bases short, with 10 bases between. Germline V gives CDR1 LGHDT, CDR2 YNNKEL (reference sequence). The CDR3 totals 13 residues. CDR3 in amino acids: CASSPVSGYEQYF. Here the CDR3 DNA reads TGTGCCAGCAGCCCGGTTAGCGGCTACGAGCAGTACTTC.

The V gene is TRBV9, the J gene TRBJ2-2; TRBD2 agrees at 7 bases. Germline V gene sequence: CDR1 SGDLS, CDR2 YYNGEE. The CDR3 is 17 residues long. V lost 0 bases, J lost 5 bases, and 10 bases stayed unmatched. The CDR3 bases are TGTGCCAGCAGCGTAGCTACCTGGGGACTACAAACCGGGGAGCTGTTTTTT. Protein product: CASSVATWGLQTGELFF.

The chain has TRBV5-4 and TRBJ2-1, with D possibly TRBD2 on 7 matching bases. This CDR3 spans 16 amino acids. Trimming stripped 4 bases from V and 4 bases from J, with 18 bases between. Germline V CDR1 and CDR2: SGHNT, YYREEE (reference sequence). The CDR3 DNA reads TGTGCCAGCAGCGGGGGCGGGACTACCAATTACAATGAGCAGTTCTTC. Translating it yields CASSGGGTTNYNEQFF.

This clone was observed a few times. The chain employs TRBV5-1 and TRBJ2-2; TRBD2 might be the D (5 bases). The CDR3 is 15 amino acids. Germline V gene data show CDR1 as SGHRS and CDR2 as YFSETQ. V lost 7 bases and J 0 bases, leaving 13 bases between the germline ends. The CDR3 DNA reads as TGCGCCAGCGCTCCGGGGAATCCGAACACCGGGGAGCTGTTTTTT. Its translation: CASAPGNPNTGELFF. The variable domain in full, with the rest retrieved from reference TRBV5-1 and TRBJ2-2, is KAGVTQTPRYLIKTRGQQVTLSCSPISGHRSVSWYQQTPGQGLQFLFEYFSETQRNKGNFPGRFSGRQFSNSRSEMNVSTLELGDSALYLCASAPGNPNTGELFFGEGSRLTVL.

The chain links TRBV21-1 to TRBJ1-5; the table gives TRBD1 as D, unverified against the DNA. TRBV21-1 is described as a pseudogene. CDR3 length: 19 amino acids. CDR3 DNA: TGTGCCAGCAGCAACAAAAAAACCTACAGGGTTGGAGGCAATCAGCCCCAGCATTTT. It is translated as CASSNKKTYRVGGNQPQHF.

The genes are TRBV30 and TRBJ2-3; TRBD2 is a possible D gene (7 bases). Germline V lookup: CDR1 GTSNPN, CDR2 SVGIG (reference sequence). V lost 3 bases to trimming and J lost 6 bases, with 16 bases between them. The CDR3 length is 14 residues. This chain's CDR3 is CAWSPWGGWDTQYF. The CDR3 region has the DNA TGTGCCTGGAGCCCCTGGGGGGGCTGGGATACGCAGTATTTT.